The next 8 T cell receptor beta chains were all read from a single sample in a study of blood T cell repertoires in COVID-19. Data came from immunoSEQ multiplex PCR; TCRdb stores just in-frame clones and leaves some out. The sample carries approximately 160,000 clones, over 75% recorded once. Sequenced: peripheral blood. Receptor source: a man aged 65-85 years with acute or convalescent COVID-19.

V gene TRBV6-4 combines with J gene TRBJ2-2; 8 bases fit TRBD1. The germline V gene has CDR1 MRHNA and CDR2 SNTAGT. This CDR3 contains 16 residues. V was pared by 5 bases and J by 2 bases, with 7 bases of the junction left unmatched. The CDR3 spells CASSTAGTGNTGELFF. The CDR3 nucleotides are TGTGCCAGCAGTACAGCCGGGACAGGCAACACCGGGGAGCTGTTTTTT.

The chain combines TRBV25-1 with TRBJ1-2, with D hard to call. There are 12 residues in the CDR3. Trimming took 7 bases from V and 8 from J, leaving 14 bases between them. The germline gives CDR1 MGHDK, CDR2 SYGVNS. The CDR3 region is CASKGDRLGYTF. DNA for the CDR3: TGTGCCAGCAAGGGAGACCGACTGGGCTACACCTTC.

This clone appeared once. This sequence joins TRBV30 and TRBJ1-2, with TRBD1 identical over 7 bases. The CDR3 loop spans 16 amino acids. With 4 bases clipped from V and 2 bases from J, the junction kept 13 bases outside the gene matches. The V gene's germline CDR1 is GTSNPN and CDR2 SVGIG (reference sequence). This CDR3 is CAWTYLKGRGNYGYTF. The CDR3 DNA reads as TGTGCCTGGACGTACCTAAAGGGCAGGGGGAACTATGGCTACACCTTC.

This chain connects TRBV24-1 to TRBJ1-1; tentatively, D is TRBD1 (5 bases). This CDR3 is built from 12 residues. Between the trimmed V and J ends, which lost 4 bases and 8 bases, there was a span of 10 bases. Germline CDR1 and CDR2: KGHDR and SFDVKD. The chain's CDR3 is CATSEGGLEAFF. Written as DNA, the CDR3 is TGTGCCACCAGTGAGGGGGGTTTAGAAGCTTTCTTT.

The chain recombines TRBV19 with TRBJ2-3, with D tentatively TRBD1 (5 bases). Trimming left V 7 bases short and J 3 bases short, with 11 bases between. Germline CDR1 and CDR2: LNHDA and SQIVND (reference sequence). The CDR3 covers 13 residues. CDR3 residues: CASKGQGTDTQYF. In DNA, the CDR3 is TGTGCCAGTAAGGGTCAGGGTACAGATACGCAGTATTTT.

The chain employs TRBV6-5 and TRBJ1-5; D is unclear. The germline V gene encodes CDR1 MNHEY and CDR2 SVGAGI. V lost 7 bases to trimming and J lost 2 bases, with 15 bases between them. The CDR3 runs 15 residues. DNA of the CDR3: TGTGCCAGCACCTTGGAGCCGATTGGCAATCAGCCCCAGCATTTT. Translated: CASTLEPIGNQPQHF.

The CDR3 loop reads CASSADRTYNEQFF. CDR3 nucleotides: TGTGCCAGCAGCGCCGACAGGACCTACAATGAGCAGTTCTTC. V and J are TRBV11-2 and TRBJ2-1, with TRBD1 as a possible D gene (6 bases). V shed 5 bases and J shed 2 bases, with 10 bases lying between them. The V gene's germline CDR1 is SGHAT and CDR2 FQNNGV. This CDR3 has 14 amino acids.

The chain has TRBV7-9 and TRBJ1-2; the D is unclear. Trimming took 5 bases from V and 6 from J, leaving 16 bases between them. In germline, CDR1 is SEHNR, CDR2 FQNEAQ (reference sequence). The CDR3 contains 14 residues. The CDR3: CASSPLRDRNGYTF. In DNA, the CDR3 is TGTGCCAGCAGCCCCCTGAGAGATCGTAATGGCTACACCTTC.